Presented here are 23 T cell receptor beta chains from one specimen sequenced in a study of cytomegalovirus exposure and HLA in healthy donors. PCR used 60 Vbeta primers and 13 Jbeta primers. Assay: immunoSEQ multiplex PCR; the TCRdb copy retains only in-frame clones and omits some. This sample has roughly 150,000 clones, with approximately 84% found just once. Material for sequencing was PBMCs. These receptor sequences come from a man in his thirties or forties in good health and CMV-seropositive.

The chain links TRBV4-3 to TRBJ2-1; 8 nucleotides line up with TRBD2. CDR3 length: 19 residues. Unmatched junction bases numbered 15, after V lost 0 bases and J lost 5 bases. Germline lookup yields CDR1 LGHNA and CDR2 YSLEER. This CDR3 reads CASSQEIPPRAGGHNEQFF. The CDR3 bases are TGCGCCAGCAGCCAAGAAATTCCACCTAGGGCGGGAGGCCACAATGAGCAGTTCTTC.

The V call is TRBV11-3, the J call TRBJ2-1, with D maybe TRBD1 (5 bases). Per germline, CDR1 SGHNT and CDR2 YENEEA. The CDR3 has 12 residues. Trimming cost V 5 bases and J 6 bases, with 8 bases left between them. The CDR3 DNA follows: TGTGCCAGCAGCGGAAGGGGCAATGAGCAGTTCTTC. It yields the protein CASSGRGNEQFF.

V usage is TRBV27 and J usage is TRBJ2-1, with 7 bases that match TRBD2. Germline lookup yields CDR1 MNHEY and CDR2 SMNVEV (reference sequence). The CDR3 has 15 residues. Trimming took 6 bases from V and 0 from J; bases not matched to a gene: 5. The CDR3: CASSPGRSSYNEQFF. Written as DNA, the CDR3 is TGTGCCAGCAGCCCCGGGAGGAGCTCCTACAATGAGCAGTTCTTC.

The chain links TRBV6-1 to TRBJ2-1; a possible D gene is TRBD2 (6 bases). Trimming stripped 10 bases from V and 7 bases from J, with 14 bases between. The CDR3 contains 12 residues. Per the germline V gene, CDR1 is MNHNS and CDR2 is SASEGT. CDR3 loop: CAIRLARNEQFF. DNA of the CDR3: TGTGCCATTCGTCTAGCGAGGAATGAGCAGTTCTTC.

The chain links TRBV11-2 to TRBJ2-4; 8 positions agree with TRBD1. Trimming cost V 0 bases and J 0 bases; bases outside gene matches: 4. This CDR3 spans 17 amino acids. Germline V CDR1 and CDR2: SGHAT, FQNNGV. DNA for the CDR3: TGTGCCAGCAGCTTAGATCGGGACAGGCTAGCCAAAAACATTCAGTACTTC. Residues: CASSLDRDRLAKNIQYF.

The CDR3 here is CASSPDSFTDTQYF. For the CDR3, the DNA is TGTGCCAGCAGCCCTGACAGCTTCACAGATACGCAGTATTTT. The chain couples TRBV11-1 to TRBJ2-3, with D tentatively TRBD1 (5 bases). Germline V CDR1 and CDR2: SGHAT, FQDESV (reference sequence). This CDR3 region has 14 residues. V dropped 5 bases and J dropped 2 bases, with 11 bases sitting between them.

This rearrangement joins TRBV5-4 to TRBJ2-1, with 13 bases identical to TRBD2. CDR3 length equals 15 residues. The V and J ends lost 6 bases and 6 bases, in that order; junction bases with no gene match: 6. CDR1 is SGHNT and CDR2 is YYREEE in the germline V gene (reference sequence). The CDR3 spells CASTNRTSGSNEQFF. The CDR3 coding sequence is TGTGCCAGCACCAACCGGACTAGCGGGAGCAATGAGCAGTTCTTC.

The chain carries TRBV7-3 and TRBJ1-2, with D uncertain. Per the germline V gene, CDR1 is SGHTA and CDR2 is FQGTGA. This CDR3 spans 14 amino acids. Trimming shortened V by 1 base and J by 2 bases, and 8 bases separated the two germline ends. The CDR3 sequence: CASSLIPGNYGYTF. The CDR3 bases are TGTGCCAGCAGCTTAATACCCGGGAACTATGGCTACACCTTC.

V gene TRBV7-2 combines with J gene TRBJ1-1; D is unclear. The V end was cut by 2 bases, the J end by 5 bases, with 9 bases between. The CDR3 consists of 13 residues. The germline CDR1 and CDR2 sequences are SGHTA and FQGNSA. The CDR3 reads CASSLYYRTEAFF. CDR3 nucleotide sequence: TGTGCCAGCAGCTTATACTATCGGACTGAAGCTTTCTTT.

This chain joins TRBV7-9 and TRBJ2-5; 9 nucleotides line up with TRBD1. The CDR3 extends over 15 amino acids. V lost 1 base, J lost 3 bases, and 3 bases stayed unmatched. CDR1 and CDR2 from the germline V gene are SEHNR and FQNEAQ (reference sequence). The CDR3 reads CASSLGDRDKETQYF. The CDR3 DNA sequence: TGTGCCAGCAGCTTAGGGGACAGGGATAAAGAGACCCAGTACTTC.

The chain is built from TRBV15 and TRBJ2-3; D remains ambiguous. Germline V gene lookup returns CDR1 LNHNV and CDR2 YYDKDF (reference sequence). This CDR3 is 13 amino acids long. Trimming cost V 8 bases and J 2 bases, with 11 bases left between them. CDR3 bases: TGTGCCACCGCGAGAACCATCACAGATACGCAGTATTTT. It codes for CATARTITDTQYF.

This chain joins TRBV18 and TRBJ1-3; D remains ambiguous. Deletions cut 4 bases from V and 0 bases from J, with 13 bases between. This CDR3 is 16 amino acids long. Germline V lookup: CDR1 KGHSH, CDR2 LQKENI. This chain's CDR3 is CASSLMFPSSGNTIYF. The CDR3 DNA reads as TGTGCCAGCTCACTTATGTTTCCGAGCTCTGGAAACACCATATATTTT.

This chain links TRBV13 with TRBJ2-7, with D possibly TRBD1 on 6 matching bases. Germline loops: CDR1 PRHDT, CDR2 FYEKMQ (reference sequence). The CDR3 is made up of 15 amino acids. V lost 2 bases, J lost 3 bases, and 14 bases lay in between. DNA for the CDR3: TGTGCCAGCAGCTTACGGGACAAAAGGGGCTACGAGCAGTACGTC. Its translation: CASSLRDKRGYEQYV.

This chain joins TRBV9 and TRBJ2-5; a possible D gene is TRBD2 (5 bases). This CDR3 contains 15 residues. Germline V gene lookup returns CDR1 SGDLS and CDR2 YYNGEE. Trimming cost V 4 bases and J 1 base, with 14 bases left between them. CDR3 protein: CASSSRTGVQETQYF. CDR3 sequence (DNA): TGTGCCAGCAGCTCTAGGACCGGGGTCCAAGAGACCCAGTACTTC.

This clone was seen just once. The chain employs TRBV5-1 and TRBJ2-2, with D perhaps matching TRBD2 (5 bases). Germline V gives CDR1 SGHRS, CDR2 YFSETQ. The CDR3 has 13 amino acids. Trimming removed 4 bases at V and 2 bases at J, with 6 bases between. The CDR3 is CASSRGNTGELFF. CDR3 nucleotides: TGCGCCAGCAGCCGGGGTAACACCGGGGAGCTGTTTTTT. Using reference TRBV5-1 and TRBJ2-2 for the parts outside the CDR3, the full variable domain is KAGVTQTPRYLIKTRGQQVTLSCSPISGHRSVSWYQQTPGQGLQFLFEYFSETQRNKGNFPGRFSGRQFSNSRSEMNVSTLELGDSALYLCASSRGNTGELFFGEGSRLTVL.

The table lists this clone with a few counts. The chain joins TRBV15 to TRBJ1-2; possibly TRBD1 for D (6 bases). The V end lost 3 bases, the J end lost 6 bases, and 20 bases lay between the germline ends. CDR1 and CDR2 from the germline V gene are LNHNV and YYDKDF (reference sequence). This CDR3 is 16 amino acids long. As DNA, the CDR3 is TGTGCCACCAGCAGTCTAACGGGCGTCAGGGGAAATGGCTACACCTTC. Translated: CATSSLTGVRGNGYTF.

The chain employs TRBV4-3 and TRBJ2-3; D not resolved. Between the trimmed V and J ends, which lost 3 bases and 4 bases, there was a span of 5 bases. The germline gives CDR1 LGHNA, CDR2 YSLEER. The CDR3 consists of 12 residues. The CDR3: CASSQTPDTQYF. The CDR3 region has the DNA TGCGCCAGCAGCCAGACACCAGATACGCAGTATTTT.

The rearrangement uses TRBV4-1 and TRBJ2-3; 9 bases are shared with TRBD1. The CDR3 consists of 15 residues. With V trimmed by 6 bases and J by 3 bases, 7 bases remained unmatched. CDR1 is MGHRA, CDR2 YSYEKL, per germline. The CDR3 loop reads CASRDRDRDTDTQYF. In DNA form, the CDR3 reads TGCGCCAGCAGAGACCGGGACAGGGATACAGATACGCAGTATTTT.

CDR3 DNA sequence: TGCGCCAGCAGCCAAGGGTCAGCGTCTCCACTGTATGGCTACACCTTC. Protein product: CASSQGSASPLYGYTF. The chain uses TRBV4-3 and TRBJ1-2; D unclear. The germline V gene encodes CDR1 LGHNA and CDR2 YSLEER. V lost 1 base, J lost 5 bases, and 17 bases lay in between. The CDR3 consists of 16 residues.

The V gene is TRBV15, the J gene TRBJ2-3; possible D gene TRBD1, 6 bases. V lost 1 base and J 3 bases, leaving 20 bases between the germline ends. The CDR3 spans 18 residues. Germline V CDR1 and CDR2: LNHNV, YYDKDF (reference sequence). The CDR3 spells CATSRGRGSGKATDTQYF. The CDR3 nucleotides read TGTGCCACCAGCAGAGGTAGGGGGAGCGGAAAGGCAACAGATACGCAGTATTTT.

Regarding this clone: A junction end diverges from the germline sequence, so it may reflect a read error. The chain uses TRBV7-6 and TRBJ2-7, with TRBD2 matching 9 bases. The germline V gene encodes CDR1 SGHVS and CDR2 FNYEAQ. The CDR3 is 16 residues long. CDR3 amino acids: CASSLGKAGGPNEQYF. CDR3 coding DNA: TGTGCCAGCAGTTTAGGCAAGGCGGGAGGGCCCAACGAGCAGTACTTC.

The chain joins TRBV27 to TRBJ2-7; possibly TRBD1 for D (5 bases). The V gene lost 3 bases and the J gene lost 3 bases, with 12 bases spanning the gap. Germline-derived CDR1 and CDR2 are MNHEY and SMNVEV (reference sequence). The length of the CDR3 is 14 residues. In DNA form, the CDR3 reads TGTGCCAGCAGTTTTGGCAGGGATTACTACGAGCAGTACTTC. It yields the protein CASSFGRDYYEQYF.

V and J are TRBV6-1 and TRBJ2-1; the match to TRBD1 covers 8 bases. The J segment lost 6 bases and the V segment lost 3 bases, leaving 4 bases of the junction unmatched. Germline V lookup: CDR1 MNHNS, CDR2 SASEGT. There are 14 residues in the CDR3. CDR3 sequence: CASSEAGGGNEQFF. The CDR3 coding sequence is TGTGCCAGCAGTGAGGCAGGGGGCGGCAATGAGCAGTTCTTC.